One and the same sample provided the 20 T cell receptor beta chains below, sequenced in a study of blood T cell repertoires in COVID-19. Only in-frame clones appear in the TCRdb table, and some are missing; sequencing was by immunoSEQ multiplex PCR. The sample includes around 290,000 clones, 89% of them seen just once. The sample consisted of PBMCs or T cells enriched from blood (not recorded which). These receptors originate from a woman in her 40s who had recovered from COVID-19.

V and J are TRBV7-9 and TRBJ2-1; 9 bases map to TRBD2. Germline assignment: CDR1 SEHNR and CDR2 FQNEAQ (reference sequence). This CDR3 is built from 16 residues. V shed 5 bases, J shed 1 base, and the junction held 6 bases outside the gene matches. The DNA of the CDR3 is TGTGCCAGCAGCGATTTAGCGGGAGCTTCCTACAATGAGCAGTTCTTC. It translates to CASSDLAGASYNEQFF. Together with reference TRBV7-9 and TRBJ2-1, the CDR3 gives the full variable domain: DTGVSQNPRHKITKRGQNVTFRCDPISEHNRLYWYRQTLGQGPEFLTYFQNEAQLEKSRLLSDRFSAERPKGSFSTLEIQRTEQGDSAMYLCASSDLAGASYNEQFFGPGTRLTVL.

V and J are TRBV4-1 and TRBJ1-4; possible D gene TRBD1, 5 bases. CDR3 length: 12 residues. Looked up from germline, CDR1 is MGHRA and CDR2 is YSYEKL. Trimming took off 8 bases at V and 4 bases at J, with 8 bases between the two ends. The CDR3 DNA reads TGCGCCAGCGGGGCAGTTAATGAAAAACTGTTTTTT. It encodes CASGAVNEKLFF.

The J gene is TRBJ2-7, the V gene TRBV7-9, with D hard to call. Germline V gene data show CDR1 as SEHNR and CDR2 as FQNEAQ (reference sequence). This CDR3 has 13 amino acids. Between the trimmed V and J ends, which lost 1 base and 3 bases, there was a span of 7 bases. The CDR3 nucleotides are TGTGCCAGCAGCTTAGAACACAGCTACGAGCAGTACTTC. Translated: CASSLEHSYEQYF.

This chain joins TRBV6-5 and TRBJ1-2; 7 nucleotides agree with TRBD1. Unmatched junction bases numbered 6, after V lost 8 bases and J lost 0 bases. CDR1 and CDR2 (germline): MNHEY, SVGAGI. The CDR3 runs to 14 residues. The CDR3 sequence is CASSRGTANYGYTF. In DNA, the CDR3 is TGTGCCAGCTCACGCGGGACAGCTAACTATGGCTACACCTTC.

The chain couples TRBV7-2 to TRBJ2-5, with 10 bases aligning to TRBD1. Germline V gene sequence: CDR1 SGHTA, CDR2 FQGNSA. V dropped 2 bases and J dropped 5; count of bases not matched to a gene: 8. The CDR3 runs to 16 residues. The CDR3 DNA reads TGTGCCAGCAGCTTATTAGGGACAGGGGTGTATGAGACCCAGTACTTC. Its protein is CASSLLGTGVYETQYF.

The chain employs TRBV6-5 and TRBJ1-2, with unresolved D. Germline lookup yields CDR1 MNHEY and CDR2 SVGAGI. V gave up 0 bases and J gave up 1 base, with 12 bases separating them. CDR3 length: 16 amino acids. Here the CDR3 DNA reads TGTGCCAGCAGTTACTCTGGAGCCATCTTTAACTATGGCTACACCTTC. Protein: CASSYSGAIFNYGYTF.

The chain is built from TRBV2 and TRBJ1-6; possible D gene TRBD1, 5 bases. This CDR3 has 15 amino acids. Germline lookup yields CDR1 SNHLY and CDR2 FYNNEI. Trimming took off 7 bases at V and 7 bases at J, with 17 bases between the two ends. DNA of the CDR3: TGTGCCAGCACTGTGTTCGGGGGGTCAAATTCACCCCTCCACTTT. This codes for CASTVFGGSNSPLHF.

The chain couples TRBV10-2 to TRBJ2-7, with 9 bases identical to TRBD1. CDR1 is WSHSY and CDR2 is SAAADI in the germline V gene. This CDR3 comprises 14 residues. J was trimmed by 0 bases and V by 6 bases; bases with no gene match: 3. CDR3 nucleotide sequence: TGCGCCAGCAGACTGACAGGGGGCTCCTACGAGCAGTACTTC. Encoded protein: CASRLTGGSYEQYF.

The chain links TRBV5-1 to TRBJ1-6; D gene uncertain. CDR1 is SGHRS, CDR2 YFSETQ, per germline. The CDR3 spans 15 residues. Deletions cut 0 bases from V and 6 bases from J, with 10 bases between. The DNA for the CDR3 is TGCGCCAGCAGCTTGGCCCCCCGGGGTAATTCACCCCTCCACTTT. This encodes CASSLAPRGNSPLHF.

This clone has a single count. Written as DNA, the CDR3 is TGTGCCAGCAGCCTAACAGGGAATACCTACGAGCAGTACTTC. It translates to CASSLTGNTYEQYF. J is TRBJ2-7 and V is TRBV6-5; D perhaps matches TRBD1 (6 bases). The CDR3 sequence is 14 residues long. Germline V gives CDR1 MNHEY, CDR2 SVGAGI. V lost 6 bases to trimming and J lost 2 bases, with 14 bases between them.

This clone was observed a single time. The J gene is TRBJ2-7, the V gene TRBV3-1 (or the pseudogene TRBV3-2); 7 bases agree with TRBD2. The V and J ends lost 0 bases and 3 bases, in that order; junction bases with no gene match: 8. Germline V gene lookup returns CDR1 LGHDT and CDR2 YNNKEL (reference sequence). The CDR3 runs 16 residues. CDR3 DNA sequence: TGTGCCAGCAGCCAAGATCGAACGGGAGGCCTCTACGAGCAGTACTTC. It codes for CASSQDRTGGLYEQYF.

V usage is TRBV5-5 and J usage is TRBJ2-5; possibly TRBD2 for D (6 bases). Germline-derived CDR1 and CDR2 are SGHKS and YYEKEE (reference sequence). The V and J ends lost 1 base and 1 base respectively, with 14 bases between them. The CDR3 runs to 16 residues. CDR3: CASSLYGGGPQETQYF. For the CDR3, the DNA is TGTGCCAGCAGCTTGTACGGGGGAGGCCCCCAAGAGACCCAGTACTTC. Combining the CDR3 with reference TRBV5-5 and TRBJ2-5 gives the whole variable domain DAGVTQSPTHLIKTRGQQVTLRCSPISGHKSVSWYQQVLGQGPQFIFQYYEKEERGRGNFPDRFSARQFPNYSSELNVNALLLGDSALYLCASSLYGGGPQETQYFGPGTRLLVL.

This clone was picked up one time. A junction end diverges from the germline sequence, so it may reflect a read error. Here the CDR3 DNA reads TGTGCCAGCAGCCAAGATGGGAGCAGTGCTGGGAACTTC. Translating it yields CASSQDGSSAGNF. The gene calls are TRBV4-2 and TRBJ2-5; D possibly corresponds to TRBD2 (5 bases). Per the germline V gene, CDR1 is LGHNA and CDR2 is YNFKEQ. The CDR3 sequence is 13 residues long.

This chain uses TRBV5-4 with TRBJ1-3, with D perhaps matching TRBD1 (5 bases). CDR1 and CDR2 (germline): SGHNT, YYREEE (reference sequence). The CDR3 covers 14 residues. V lost 4 bases and J lost 2, with 10 bases in between. The chain's CDR3 is CASSGPGTGNTIYF. The CDR3 DNA reads as TGTGCCAGCAGCGGGCCAGGGACTGGAAACACCATATATTTT.

Ten or more counts support this clone. V and J are TRBV19 and TRBJ2-7; no firm D call. The CDR3 contains 13 residues. Trimming took 4 bases from V and 3 from J, leaving 10 bases between them. The germline V gene encodes CDR1 LNHDA and CDR2 SQIVND (reference sequence). CDR3 nucleotide sequence: TGTGCCAGTAGTAGGTACACAGACTACGAGCAGTACTTC. Protein: CASSRYTDYEQYF.

This clone came up once. The chain joins TRBV6-6 to TRBJ1-5; 8 bases match TRBD1. Looked up from germline, CDR1 is MNHNY and CDR2 is SVGAGI (reference sequence). V trimming: 5 bases; J trimming: 1 base; junction bases outside the gene matches: 13. This CDR3 has 18 residues. The CDR3 is CASSPGGQGRISNQPQHF. Written as DNA, the CDR3 is TGTGCCAGCAGTCCCGGAGGACAGGGTAGGATAAGCAATCAGCCCCAGCATTTT.

This CDR3 reads CASSFWQGDGYTF. The CDR3 DNA sequence: TGCGCCAGCAGCTTTTGGCAGGGGGACGGCTACACCTTC. V is TRBV5-1 and J is TRBJ1-2; 7 nucleotides match TRBD1. This CDR3 is 13 amino acids long. Germline V gene sequence: CDR1 SGHRS, CDR2 YFSETQ. Trimming at V came to 2 bases and at J to 8 bases, leaving 6 bases not matched to a gene. The variable domain in full, completed from reference TRBV5-1 and TRBJ1-2, reads KAGVTQTPRYLIKTRGQQVTLSCSPISGHRSVSWYQQTPGQGLQFLFEYFSETQRNKGNFPGRFSGRQFSNSRSEMNVSTLELGDSALYLCASSFWQGDGYTFGSGTRLTVV.

This chain links TRBV3-1 (or the pseudogene TRBV3-2) with TRBJ1-6; D possibly corresponds to TRBD1 (6 bases). Between the trimmed V and J ends, which lost 3 bases and 7 bases, there was a span of 22 bases. Germline V gives CDR1 LGHDT, CDR2 YNNKEL (reference sequence). The CDR3 has 18 amino acids. The CDR3 here is CASSHSYRHLGANSPLHF. CDR3 DNA: TGTGCCAGCAGCCATTCATACAGGCACCTGGGGGCGAATTCACCCCTCCACTTT.

This clone appeared a single time. The J gene is TRBJ2-1, the V gene TRBV7-8; TRBD1 matches at 11 bases. CDR3 length: 17 residues. The germline V gene has CDR1 SGHVS and CDR2 FQNEAQ. V gave up 4 bases and J gave up 5 bases; unmatched junction bases: 10. Written as DNA, the CDR3 is TGTGCCAGCAGCTCCCCGGTAGTGGACAGGGGGCACAATGAGCAGTTCTTC. Residues: CASSSPVVDRGHNEQFF.

This sequence joins TRBV11-2 and TRBJ2-5; D call uncertain. Trimming stripped 4 bases from V and 5 bases from J, with 14 bases between. The germline V gene has CDR1 SGHAT and CDR2 FQNNGV. The CDR3 consists of 14 residues. The chain's CDR3 is CASSSSSRSETQYF. The CDR3 nucleotides are TGTGCCAGCAGCTCCTCTTCTCGGTCCGAGACCCAGTACTTC.